This T cell receptor beta chain was observed in a study of tumor-infiltrating lymphocytes in primary liver carcinoma. Study-wide results and limits: Tumor-adjacent and tumor-blood pairs displayed less overlap than did pairs of tumor regions.

Starting material for RNA and DNA co-extraction consisted of about 17-30 mg of unsorted bulk tissue. Infection with HBV was chronic in patients; they were treatment-naive. The template, 450 to 650 ng total RNA, yielded TCR beta cDNA made with a constant-region primer. Three-round nested multiplex PCR performed with slightly modified ARM-PCR produced the TCR beta libraries. The first two PCR rounds used TRBV1-TRBV30 forward primers with a C-beta reverse primer, 9 to 11 cycles each. TCRdb reprocessed the multiplex PCR reads with MiXCR, giving one entry per CDR3 protein. This sample has just over 30,000 distinct CDR3 sequences, with around 70% found just once. The length of the CDR3 is 13 residues. From germline, CDR1 is LGHNA and CDR2 YSLEER. The V end was cut by 3 bases, the J end by 9 bases, with 9 bases between. This clonotype qualifies as medium-sized. Its antigen is still unknown.

This chain links TRBV4-3 with TRBJ1-6; D ambiguous. This clonotype originated in a young woman with primary liver carcinoma and hepatitis B virus infection. Sequencing was done on a sample of liver tumor tissue from sampling region 3. The sample's subset: tumor region T3, left-lateral pole. This CDR3 reads CASSHGEASPLHF. CDR3 DNA sequence: TGCGCCAGCAGCCATGGAGAGGCTTCACCCCTCCACTTT.